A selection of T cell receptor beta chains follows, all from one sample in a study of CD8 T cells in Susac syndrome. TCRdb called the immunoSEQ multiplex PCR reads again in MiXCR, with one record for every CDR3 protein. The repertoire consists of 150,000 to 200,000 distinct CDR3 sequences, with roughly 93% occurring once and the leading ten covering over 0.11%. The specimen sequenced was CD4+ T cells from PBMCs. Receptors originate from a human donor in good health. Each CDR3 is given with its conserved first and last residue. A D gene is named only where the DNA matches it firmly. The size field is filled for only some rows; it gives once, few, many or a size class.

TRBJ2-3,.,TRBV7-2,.,TGTGCCAGCAGCCCCCGGACCACCACTTTTGGAGATACGCAGTATTTT,CASSPRTTTFGDTQYF
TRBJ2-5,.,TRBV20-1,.,TGCAGTGGTCGGACTGGGAAGGGGCAAGAGACCCAGTACTTC,CSGRTGKGQETQYF
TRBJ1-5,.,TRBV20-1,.,TGCAGTTCTAAGGTTGGGAATCAGCCCCAGCATTTT,CSSKVGNQPQHF
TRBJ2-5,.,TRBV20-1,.,TGCAGTGCTAGAGTTGGACTAATGGTTCAGGAGACCCAGTACTTC,CSARVGLMVQETQYF
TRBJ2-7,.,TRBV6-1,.,TGTGCCGGCGGGCCTTATTCGTCTGGGGAGCAGTACTTC,CAGGPYSSGEQYF
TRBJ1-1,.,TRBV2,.,TGTGCCAGCAGTGGGGGTCAGGGGTCTGAAGCTTTCTTT,CASSGGQGSEAFF
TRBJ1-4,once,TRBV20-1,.,TGCAGTGCTAGAGGGTCCTTTAATGAAAAACTGTTTTTT,CSARGSFNEKLFF
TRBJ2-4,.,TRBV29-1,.,TGCAGCGGGGAACGGGGGAACATTCAGTACTTC,CSGERGNIQYF
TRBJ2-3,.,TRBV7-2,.,TGTGCCAGCAGCACCTATCTAGAAGATACGCAGTATTTT,CASSTYLEDTQYF
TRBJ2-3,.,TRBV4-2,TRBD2,TGTGCCAGCAGTTCAGTGCCAGCGGGGGCGGCAGATACGCAGTATTTT,CASSSVPAGAADTQYF
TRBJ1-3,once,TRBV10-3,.,TGTGCCATCAGTCCAGGGTTCGGGGGATCTGGAAACACCATATATTTT,CAISPGFGGSGNTIYF